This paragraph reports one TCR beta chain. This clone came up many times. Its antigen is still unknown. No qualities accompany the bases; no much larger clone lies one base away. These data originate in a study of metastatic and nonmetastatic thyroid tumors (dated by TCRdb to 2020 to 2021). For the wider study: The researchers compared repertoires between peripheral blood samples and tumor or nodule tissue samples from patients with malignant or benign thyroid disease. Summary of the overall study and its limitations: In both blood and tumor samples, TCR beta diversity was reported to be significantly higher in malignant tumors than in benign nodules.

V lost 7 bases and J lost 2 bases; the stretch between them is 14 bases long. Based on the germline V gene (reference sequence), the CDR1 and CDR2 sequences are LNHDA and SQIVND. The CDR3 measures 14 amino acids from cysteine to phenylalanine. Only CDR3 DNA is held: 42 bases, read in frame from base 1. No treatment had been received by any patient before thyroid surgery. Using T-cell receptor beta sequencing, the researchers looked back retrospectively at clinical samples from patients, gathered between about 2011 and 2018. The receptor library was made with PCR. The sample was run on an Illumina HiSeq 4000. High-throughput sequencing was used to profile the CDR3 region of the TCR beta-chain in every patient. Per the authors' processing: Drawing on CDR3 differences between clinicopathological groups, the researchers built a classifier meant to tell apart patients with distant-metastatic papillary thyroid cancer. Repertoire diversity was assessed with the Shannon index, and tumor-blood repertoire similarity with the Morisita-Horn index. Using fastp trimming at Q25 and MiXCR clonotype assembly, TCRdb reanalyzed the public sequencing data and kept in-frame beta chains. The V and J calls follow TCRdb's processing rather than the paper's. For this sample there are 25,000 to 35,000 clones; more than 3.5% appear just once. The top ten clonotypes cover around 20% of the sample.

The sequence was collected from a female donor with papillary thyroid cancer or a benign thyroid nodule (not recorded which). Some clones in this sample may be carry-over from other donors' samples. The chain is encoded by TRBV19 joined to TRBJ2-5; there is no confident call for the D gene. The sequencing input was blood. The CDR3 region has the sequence CASMDLTSQETQYF. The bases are TGTGCCAGTATGGATTTGACAAGTCAAGAGACCCAGTACTTC.